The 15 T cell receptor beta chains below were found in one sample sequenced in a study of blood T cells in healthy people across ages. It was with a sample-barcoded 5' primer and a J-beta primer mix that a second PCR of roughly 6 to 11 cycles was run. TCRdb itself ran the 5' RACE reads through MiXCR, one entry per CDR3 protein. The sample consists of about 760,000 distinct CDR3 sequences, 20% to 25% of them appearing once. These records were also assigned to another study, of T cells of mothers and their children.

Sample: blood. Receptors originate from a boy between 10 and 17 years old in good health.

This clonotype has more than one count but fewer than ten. CDR3 in amino acids: CASSPLAGEGYEQYF. The CDR3 bases are TGTGCCAGCAGCCCTTTAGCGGGAGAAGGGTACGAGCAGTACTTC. V usage is TRBV7-2 and J usage is TRBJ2-5, with TRBD2 matching over 9 bases. The J call may be incorrect, as the DNA end agrees better with TRBJ2-7. The germline gives CDR1 SGHTA, CDR2 FQGNSA. The CDR3 is 15 residues long.

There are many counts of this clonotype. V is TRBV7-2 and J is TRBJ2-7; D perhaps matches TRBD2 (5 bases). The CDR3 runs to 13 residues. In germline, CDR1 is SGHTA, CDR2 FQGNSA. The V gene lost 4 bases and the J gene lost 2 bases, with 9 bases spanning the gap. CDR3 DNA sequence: TGTGCCAGCAGCTGGGCCGGGGCCTACGAGCAGTACTTC. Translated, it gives CASSWAGAYEQYF.

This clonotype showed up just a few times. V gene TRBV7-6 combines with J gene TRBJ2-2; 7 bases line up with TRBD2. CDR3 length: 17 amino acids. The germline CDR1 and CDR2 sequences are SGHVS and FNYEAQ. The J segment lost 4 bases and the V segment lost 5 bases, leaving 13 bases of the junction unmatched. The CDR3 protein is CASSPTTGGRGTGELFF. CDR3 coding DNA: TGTGCCAGCAGCCCAACAACGGGGGGAAGGGGCACCGGGGAGCTGTTTTTT.

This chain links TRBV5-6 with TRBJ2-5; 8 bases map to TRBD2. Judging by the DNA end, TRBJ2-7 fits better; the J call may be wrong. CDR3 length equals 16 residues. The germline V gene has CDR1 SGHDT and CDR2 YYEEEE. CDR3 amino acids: CASSLEYGRAHAEQYF. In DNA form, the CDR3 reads TGTGCCAGCAGCTTGGAGTACGGGAGGGCTCACGCCGAGCAGTACTTC.

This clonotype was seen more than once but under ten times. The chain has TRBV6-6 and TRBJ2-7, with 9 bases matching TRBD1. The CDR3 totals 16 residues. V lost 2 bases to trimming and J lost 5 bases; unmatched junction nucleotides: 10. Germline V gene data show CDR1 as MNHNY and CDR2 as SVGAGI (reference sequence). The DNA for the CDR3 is TGTGCCAGCAGTTACCCTCCGAGACAGGGGGACCACGAGCAGTACTTC. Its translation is CASSYPPRQGDHEQYF.

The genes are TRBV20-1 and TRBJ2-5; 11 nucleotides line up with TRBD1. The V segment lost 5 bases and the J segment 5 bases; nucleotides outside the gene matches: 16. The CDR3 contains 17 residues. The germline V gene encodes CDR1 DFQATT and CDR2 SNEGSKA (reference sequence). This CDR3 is CSARSQSPRDRGETQYF. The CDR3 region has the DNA TGCAGTGCTCGATCCCAAAGCCCCCGGGACAGGGGGGAGACCCAGTACTTC.

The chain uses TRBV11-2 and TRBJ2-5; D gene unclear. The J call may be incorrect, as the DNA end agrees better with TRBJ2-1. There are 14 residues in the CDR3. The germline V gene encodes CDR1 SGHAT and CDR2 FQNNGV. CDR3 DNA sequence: TGTGCCAGCAGCTTAATGATGGCCAACAATGAGCAGTTCTTC. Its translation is CASSLMMANNEQFF.

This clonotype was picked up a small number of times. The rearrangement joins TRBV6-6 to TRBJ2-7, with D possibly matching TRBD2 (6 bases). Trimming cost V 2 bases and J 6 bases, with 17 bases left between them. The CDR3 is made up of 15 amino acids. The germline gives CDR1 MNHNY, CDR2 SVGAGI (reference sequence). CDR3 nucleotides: TGTGCCAGCAGTTACCGAGGCGGGGAGAGGTTCGAGCAGTACTTC. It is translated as CASSYRGGERFEQYF.

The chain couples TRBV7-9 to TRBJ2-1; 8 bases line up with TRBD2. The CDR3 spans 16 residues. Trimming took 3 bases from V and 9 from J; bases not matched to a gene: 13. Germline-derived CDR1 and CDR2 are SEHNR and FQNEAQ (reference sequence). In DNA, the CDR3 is TGTGCCAGCAGCTTCTCGGCGGGAGGCATTGATGCTGAGCAGTTCTTC. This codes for CASSFSAGGIDAEQFF.

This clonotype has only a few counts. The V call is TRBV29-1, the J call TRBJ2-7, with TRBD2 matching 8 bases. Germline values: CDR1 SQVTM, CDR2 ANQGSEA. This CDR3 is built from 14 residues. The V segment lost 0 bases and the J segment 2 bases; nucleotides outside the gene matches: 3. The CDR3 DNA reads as TGCAGCGTTGAAGACACTAGCGGAACCTACGAGCAGTACTTC. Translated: CSVEDTSGTYEQYF.

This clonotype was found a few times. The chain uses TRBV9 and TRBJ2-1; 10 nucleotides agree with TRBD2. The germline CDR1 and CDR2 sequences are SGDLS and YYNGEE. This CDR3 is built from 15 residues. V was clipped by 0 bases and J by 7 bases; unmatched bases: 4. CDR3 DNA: TGTGCCAGCAGCGTAGAGGCTAGCGGGAGAAATGAGCAGTTCTTC. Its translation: CASSVEASGRNEQFF.

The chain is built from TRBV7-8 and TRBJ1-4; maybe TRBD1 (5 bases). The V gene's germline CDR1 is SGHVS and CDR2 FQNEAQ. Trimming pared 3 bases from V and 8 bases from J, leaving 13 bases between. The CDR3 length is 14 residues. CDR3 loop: CASSLGRWDEKLFF. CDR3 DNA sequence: TGTGCCAGCAGCTTGGGACGGTGGGACGAAAAACTGTTTTTT.

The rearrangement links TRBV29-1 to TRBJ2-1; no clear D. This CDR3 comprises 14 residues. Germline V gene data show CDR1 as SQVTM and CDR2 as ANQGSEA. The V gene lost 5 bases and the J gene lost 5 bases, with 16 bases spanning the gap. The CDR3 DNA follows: TGCAGCGTTAGGGCCCTAGTGGCGAACAATGAGCAGTTCTTC. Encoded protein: CSVRALVANNEQFF.

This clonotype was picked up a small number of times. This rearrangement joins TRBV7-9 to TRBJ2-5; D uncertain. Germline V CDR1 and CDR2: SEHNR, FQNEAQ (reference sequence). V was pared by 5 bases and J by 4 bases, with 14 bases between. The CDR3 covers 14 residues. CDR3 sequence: CASSRLEELETQYF. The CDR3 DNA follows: TGTGCCAGCAGCCGCCTAGAGGAGTTAGAGACCCAGTACTTC.

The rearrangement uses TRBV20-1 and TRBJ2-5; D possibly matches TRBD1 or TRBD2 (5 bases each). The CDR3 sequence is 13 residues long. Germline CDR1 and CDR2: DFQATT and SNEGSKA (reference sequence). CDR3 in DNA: TGCACCATCCTCGAGGGGATCGGGAAGACCCAGTACTTC. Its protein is CTILEGIGKTQYF.